A selection of T cell receptor beta chains follows, all from one sample in a study of blood T cell repertoires in COVID-19. This table comes from immunoSEQ multiplex PCR, and its TCRdb copy is limited to in-frame clones, with some not included. The sample consists of about 100,000 clones, roughly 87% of them appearing once. Sequenced: peripheral blood. The receptor set was obtained from a man between 45 and 60 years old with active COVID-19. Both conserved end residues are part of each CDR3. Clone sizes are given selectively: once, few, many, or a class where the clone is expanded.

TRBJ1-1 | - | TRBV6-5 | CASRTSTAWAFF
TRBJ2-6 | - | TRBV7-7 | CASSPGTVLSSTSGANVLTF
TRBJ2-3 | - | TRBV9 | CASSAGGVRTDTQYF
TRBJ1-5 | once | TRBV27 | CASSLGQGALGNQPQHF
TRBJ2-2 | - | TRBV19 | CASSSRGASGELFF
TRBJ2-7 | - | TRBV5-1 | CASSSGTGPFYEQYF
TRBJ2-3 | - | TRBV5-6 | CASTWYGRAGIRTDTQYF
TRBJ2-7 | - | TRBV19 | CASSSPGQGPPYEQYF
TRBJ1-1 | - | TRBV12-3/TRBV12-4 | CASSFGGTEAFF
TRBJ1-1 | few | TRBV10-3 | CAIRPGAGNTEAFF
TRBJ1-6 | - | TRBV6-5 | CASSYSNQGDSPLHF
TRBJ2-3 | - | TRBV5-4 | CASSLVAGAHTDTQYF
TRBJ1-2 | - | TRBV30 | CAWSVRLGHGYTF
TRBJ2-4 | - | TRBV7-9 | CASSLVSRDSKNIQYF
TRBJ2-2 | - | TRBV2 | CASSDRQGGELFF
TRBJ2-3 | - | TRBV3-1/TRBV3-2 | CASSQGGAGGADTQYF
TRBJ2-2 | - | TRBV4-1 | CASSQDPAGELFF
TRBJ2-7 | - | TRBV20-1 | CRDSQSYEQYF
TRBJ2-7 | - | TRBV19 | CASSIAPLGRGEQYF
TRBJ2-7 | - | TRBV5-1 | CASSRDTGGQTYEQYF
TRBJ1-1 | - | TRBV12-3/TRBV12-4 | CASSPSPDSQAFF
TRBJ1-1 | - | TRBV7-2 | CASSPRALEAFF
TRBJ2-7 | - | TRBV7-9 | CATSTGGIYEQYF
TRBJ1-2 | once | TRBV7-8 | CASSQTTGLVTF
TRBJ2-3 | few | TRBV11-2 | CASSHLAGEQYF
TRBJ2-3 | - | TRBV12-3/TRBV12-4 | CASSLIAGGMYF
TRBJ2-2 | - | TRBV9 | CASSASGRADTGELFF
TRBJ1-2 | - | TRBV19 | CASRDRDYGYTF
TRBJ2-7 | - | TRBV18 | CASSPPEGAPYEQYF
TRBJ2-7 | - | TRBV9 | CASSVGGAGSYEQYF
TRBJ1-4 | - | TRBV3-1/TRBV3-2 | CASSHRGQLNEKLFF
TRBJ2-7 | - | TRBV4-1 | CASSQARGGGKYEQYF
TRBJ2-7 | - | TRBV5-4 | CASRGPAESYEQYF
TRBJ1-5 | - | TRBV15 | CATSEGTVSQPQHF
TRBJ2-2 | - | TRBV11-2 | CASSFGQTAELFF
TRBJ1-2 | - | TRBV5-1 | CASSPGVYGYTF
TRBJ1-1 | - | TRBV2 | CASSPQGVKTEAFF
TRBJ2-5 | - | TRBV5-4 | CASSATGGETQYF